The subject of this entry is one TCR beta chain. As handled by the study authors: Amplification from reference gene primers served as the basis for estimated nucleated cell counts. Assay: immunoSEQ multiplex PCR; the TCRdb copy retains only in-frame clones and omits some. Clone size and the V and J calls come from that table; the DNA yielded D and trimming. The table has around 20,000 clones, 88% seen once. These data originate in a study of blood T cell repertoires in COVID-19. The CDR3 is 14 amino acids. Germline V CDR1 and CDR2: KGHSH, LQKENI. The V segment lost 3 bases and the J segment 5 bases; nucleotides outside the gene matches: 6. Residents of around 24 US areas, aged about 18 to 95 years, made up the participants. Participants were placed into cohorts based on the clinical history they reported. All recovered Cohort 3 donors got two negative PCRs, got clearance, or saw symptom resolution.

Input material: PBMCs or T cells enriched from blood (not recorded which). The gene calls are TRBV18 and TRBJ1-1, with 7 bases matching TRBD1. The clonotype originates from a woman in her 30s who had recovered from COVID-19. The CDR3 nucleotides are TGTGCCAGCTCACCCTGGGACAGCCCTACTGAAGCTTTCTTT. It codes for CASSPWDSPTEAFF.